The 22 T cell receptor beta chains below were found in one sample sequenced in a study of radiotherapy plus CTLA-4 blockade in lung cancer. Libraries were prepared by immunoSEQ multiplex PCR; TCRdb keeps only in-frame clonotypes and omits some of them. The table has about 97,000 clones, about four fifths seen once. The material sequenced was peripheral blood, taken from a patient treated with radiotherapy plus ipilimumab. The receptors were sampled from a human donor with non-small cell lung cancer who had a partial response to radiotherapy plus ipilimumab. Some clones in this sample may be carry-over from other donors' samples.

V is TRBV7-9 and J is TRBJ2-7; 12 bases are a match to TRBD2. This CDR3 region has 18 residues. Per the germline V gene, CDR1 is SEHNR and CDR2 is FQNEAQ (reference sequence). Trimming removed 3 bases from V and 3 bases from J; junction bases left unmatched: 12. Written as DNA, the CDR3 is TGTGCCAGCAGCTTCCCTCGAAACGGACTAGCGGGGTACTACGAGCAGTACTTC. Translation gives CASSFPRNGLAGYYEQYF.

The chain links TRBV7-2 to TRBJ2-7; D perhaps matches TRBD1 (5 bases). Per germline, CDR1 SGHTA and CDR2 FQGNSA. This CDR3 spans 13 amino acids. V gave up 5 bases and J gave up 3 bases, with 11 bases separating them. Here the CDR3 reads CASSPTESYEQYF. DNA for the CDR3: TGTGCCAGCAGCCCGACAGAGAGCTACGAGCAGTACTTC.

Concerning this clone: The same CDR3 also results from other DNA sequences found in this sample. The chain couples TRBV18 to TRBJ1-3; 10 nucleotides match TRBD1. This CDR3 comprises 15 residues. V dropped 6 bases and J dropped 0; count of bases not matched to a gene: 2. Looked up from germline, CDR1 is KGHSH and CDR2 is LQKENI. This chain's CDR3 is CASSWDRGSGNTIYF. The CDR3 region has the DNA TGTGCCAGCTCTTGGGACAGGGGCTCTGGAAACACCATATATTTT.

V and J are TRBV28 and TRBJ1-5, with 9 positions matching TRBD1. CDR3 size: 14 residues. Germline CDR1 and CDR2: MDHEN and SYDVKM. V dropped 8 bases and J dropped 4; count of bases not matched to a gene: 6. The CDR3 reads CASDRGVRNQPQHF. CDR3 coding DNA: TGTGCCAGCGACAGGGGGGTCCGGAATCAGCCCCAGCATTTT.

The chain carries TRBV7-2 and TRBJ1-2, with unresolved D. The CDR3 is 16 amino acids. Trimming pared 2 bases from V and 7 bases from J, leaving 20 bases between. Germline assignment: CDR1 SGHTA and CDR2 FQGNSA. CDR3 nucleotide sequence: TGTGCCAGCAGCTTATCCGCGGGAGACGGCTATTTTGGCTACACCTTC. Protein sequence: CASSLSAGDGYFGYTF.

CDR3 sequence reads: CASSFQLAGALSSYNEQFF. Written as DNA, the CDR3 is TGCGCCAGCAGCTTCCAACTAGCGGGGGCGCTAAGCTCCTACAATGAGCAGTTCTTC. This chain uses TRBV5-1 with TRBJ2-1, with TRBD2 matching over 11 bases. With 2 bases clipped from V and 0 bases from J, the junction kept 10 bases outside the gene matches. The CDR3 loop spans 19 amino acids. Germline-derived CDR1 and CDR2 are SGHRS and YFSETQ.

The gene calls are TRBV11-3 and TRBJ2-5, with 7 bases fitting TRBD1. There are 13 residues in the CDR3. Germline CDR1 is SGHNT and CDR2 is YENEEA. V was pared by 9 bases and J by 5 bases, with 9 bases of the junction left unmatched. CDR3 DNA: TGTGCCAGTAAGCCAAGGGGGCCTGAGACCCAGTACTTC. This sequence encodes CASKPRGPETQYF.

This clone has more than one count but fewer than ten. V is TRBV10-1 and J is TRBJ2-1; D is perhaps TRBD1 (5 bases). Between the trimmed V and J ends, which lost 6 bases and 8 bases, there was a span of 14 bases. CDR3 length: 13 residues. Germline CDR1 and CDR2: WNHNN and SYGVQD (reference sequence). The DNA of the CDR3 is TGCGCCAGCAGAGCGACTTGGGGCGATGAGCAGTTCTTC. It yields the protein CASRATWGDEQFF.

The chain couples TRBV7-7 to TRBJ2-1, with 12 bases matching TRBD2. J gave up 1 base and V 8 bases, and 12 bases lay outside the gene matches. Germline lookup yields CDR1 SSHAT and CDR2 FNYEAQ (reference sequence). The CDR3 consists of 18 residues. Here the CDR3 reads CASGRRTSGTKSYNEQFF. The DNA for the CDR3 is TGTGCCAGCGGGAGGAGGACTAGCGGGACAAAATCCTACAATGAGCAGTTCTTC. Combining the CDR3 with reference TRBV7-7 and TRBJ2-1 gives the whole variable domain GAGVSQSPRYKVTKRGQDVTLRCDPISSHATLYWYQQALGQGPEFLTYFNYEAQPDKSGLPSDRFSAERPEGSISTLTIQRTEQRDSAMYRCASGRRTSGTKSYNEQFFGPGTRLTVL.

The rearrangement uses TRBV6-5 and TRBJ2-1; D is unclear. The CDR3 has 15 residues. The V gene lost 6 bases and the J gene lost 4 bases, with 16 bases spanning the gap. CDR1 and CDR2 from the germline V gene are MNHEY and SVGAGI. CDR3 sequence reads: CASSPPGWQYNEQFF. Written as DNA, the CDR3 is TGTGCCAGCAGCCCACCCGGGTGGCAGTACAATGAGCAGTTCTTC.

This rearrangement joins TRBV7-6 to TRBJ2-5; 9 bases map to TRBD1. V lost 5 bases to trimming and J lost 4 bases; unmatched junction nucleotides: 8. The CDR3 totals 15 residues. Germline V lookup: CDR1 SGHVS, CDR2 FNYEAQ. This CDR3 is CASSQRDRVGETQYF. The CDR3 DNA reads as TGTGCCAGCAGCCAGAGGGACAGGGTGGGAGAGACCCAGTACTTC.

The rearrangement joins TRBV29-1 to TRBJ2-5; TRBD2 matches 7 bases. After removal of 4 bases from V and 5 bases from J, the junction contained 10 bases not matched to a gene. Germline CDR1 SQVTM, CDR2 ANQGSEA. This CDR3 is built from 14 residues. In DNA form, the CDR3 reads TGCAGCGTTGGGGTAGGATTGGGGGGGGAGACCCAGTACTTC. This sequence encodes CSVGVGLGGETQYF.

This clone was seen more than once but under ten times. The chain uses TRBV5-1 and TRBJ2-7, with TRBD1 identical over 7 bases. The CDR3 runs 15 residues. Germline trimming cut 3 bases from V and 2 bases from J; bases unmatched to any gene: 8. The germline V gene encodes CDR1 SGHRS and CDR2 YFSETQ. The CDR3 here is CASSSTGTETYEQYF. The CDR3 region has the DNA TGCGCCAGCAGCTCTACCGGGACAGAGACCTACGAGCAGTACTTC.

The CDR3 DNA sequence: TGCGCCAGCAGCCTCTTACAGGTTACCGGGGAGCTGTTTTTT. Encoded protein: CASSLLQVTGELFF. The rearrangement joins TRBV4-1 to TRBJ2-2; D is perhaps TRBD1 (5 bases). V was pared by 4 bases and J by 5 bases, with 11 bases between. There are 14 residues in the CDR3. Germline V gene sequence: CDR1 MGHRA, CDR2 YSYEKL.

The CDR3 loop is CASSLGVDGHEQFF. DNA for the CDR3: TGTGCCAGCAGCTTAGGGGTAGATGGGCATGAGCAGTTCTTC. The chain carries TRBV7-9 and TRBJ2-1; D uncertain. The germline V and J ends were trimmed by 1 base and 8 bases, with 12 bases remaining between them. The germline V gene encodes CDR1 SEHNR and CDR2 FQNEAQ (reference sequence). The CDR3 is 14 amino acids.

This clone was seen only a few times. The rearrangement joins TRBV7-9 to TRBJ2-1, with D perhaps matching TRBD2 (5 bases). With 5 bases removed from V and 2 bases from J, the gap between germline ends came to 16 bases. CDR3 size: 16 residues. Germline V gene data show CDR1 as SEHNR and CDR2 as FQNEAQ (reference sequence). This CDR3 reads CASSQEGPRAYNEQFF. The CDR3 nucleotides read TGTGCCAGCAGCCAAGAGGGCCCGCGGGCCTACAATGAGCAGTTCTTC.

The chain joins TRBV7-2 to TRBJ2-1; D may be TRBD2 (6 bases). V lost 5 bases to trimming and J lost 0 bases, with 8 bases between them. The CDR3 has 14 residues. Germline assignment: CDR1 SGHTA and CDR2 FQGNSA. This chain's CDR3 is CASSRAGSYNEQFF. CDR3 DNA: TGTGCCAGCAGCCGAGCGGGCTCCTACAATGAGCAGTTCTTC.

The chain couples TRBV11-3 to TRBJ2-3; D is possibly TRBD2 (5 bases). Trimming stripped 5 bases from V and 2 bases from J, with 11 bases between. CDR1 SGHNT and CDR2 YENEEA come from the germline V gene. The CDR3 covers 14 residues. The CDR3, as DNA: TGTGCCAGCAGCGCGGGTCTTTCCACAGATACGCAGTATTTT. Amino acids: CASSAGLSTDTQYF.

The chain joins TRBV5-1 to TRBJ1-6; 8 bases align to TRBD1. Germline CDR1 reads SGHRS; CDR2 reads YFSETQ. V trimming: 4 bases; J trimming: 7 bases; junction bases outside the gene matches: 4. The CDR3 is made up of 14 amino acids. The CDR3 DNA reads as TGCGCCAGCAGCCCGACAGGGGACAATTCACCCCTCCACTTT. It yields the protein CASSPTGDNSPLHF.

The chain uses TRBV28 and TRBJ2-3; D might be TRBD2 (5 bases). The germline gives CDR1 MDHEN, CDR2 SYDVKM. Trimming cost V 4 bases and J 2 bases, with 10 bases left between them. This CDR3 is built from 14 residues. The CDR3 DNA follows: TGTGCCAGCAGTTGGGCGGGTAACACAGATACGCAGTATTTT. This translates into CASSWAGNTDTQYF. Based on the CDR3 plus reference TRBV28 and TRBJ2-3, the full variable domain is DVKVTQSSRYLVKRTGEKVFLECVQDMDHENMFWYRQDPGLGLRLIYFSYDVKMKEKGDIPEGYSVSREKKERFSLILESASTNQTSMYLCASSWAGNTDTQYFGPGTRLTVL.

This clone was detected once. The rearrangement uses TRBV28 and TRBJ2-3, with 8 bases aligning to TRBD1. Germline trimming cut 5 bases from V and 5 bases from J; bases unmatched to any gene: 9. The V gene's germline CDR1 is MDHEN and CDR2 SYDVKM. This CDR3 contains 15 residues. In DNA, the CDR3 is TGTGCCAGCAGTACGAGACAGGGGTTTCAAGATACGCAGTATTTT. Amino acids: CASSTRQGFQDTQYF.

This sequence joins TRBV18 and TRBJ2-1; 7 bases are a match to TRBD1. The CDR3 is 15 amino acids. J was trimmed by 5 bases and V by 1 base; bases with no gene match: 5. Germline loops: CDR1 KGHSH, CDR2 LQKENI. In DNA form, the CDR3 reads TGTGCCAGCTCACCACAACCGGGACAGAACAATGAGCAGTTCTTC. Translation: CASSPQPGQNNEQFF.